This T cell receptor (beta chain) came from a study of cytomegalovirus exposure and HLA in healthy donors (dated by TCRdb to 2015 to 2018). Background on the whole study: According to a later analysis, the 120 validation repertoires were produced on the same platform as the approximately 690 repertoires of the first cohort. The study was designed to test whether signatures of past pathogen exposure could be identified by cataloging public T cell receptors. In addition to the first cohort of 666 subjects, a separate validation cohort of 100 to 150 different subjects was used. High-throughput TCR immunosequencing, statistical association of individual TCRs with disease status, and machine learning were combined to predict cytomegalovirus infection status.

The CDR3, cysteine through phenylalanine, is 11 amino acids long. Kept here is only the CDR3 DNA, which spans 33 bases and is read in frame from base 1. Sequences MNHEY (CDR1) and SVGAGI (CDR2) are obtained from the germline V gene. V is cut by 7 bases and J by 8 bases, and the space between the germline ends is 9 bases. Separate from the approximately 690-subject first cohort, the validation cohort of 120 subjects was the group to which the donors belonged. Turning to this clone: Which antigen it targets is not known. Nothing much larger sits one base from this clone, and base qualities are not available.

Points the paper makes about the study in general: In both the original and validation cohorts, the classifier was reported to diagnose cytomegalovirus status with high specificity and sensitivity. It was suggested by the authors that the approach could potentially be generalized to other disease states and immunological phenotypes. The study gave a list of some 150 TCR beta chains associated with cytomegalovirus. Subsequent analysis determined that TCRs grouped into clusters in the first cohort also showed a tendency toward co-occurrence across the 130 or so validation repertoires, and 85% to 95% of cluster scores exceeded 0. Three of the identified cytomegalovirus-associated TCR beta chains were confirmed in vitro to be specific for cytomegalovirus antigens. Across donors, most TCR sequences were observed very rarely, whereas some public TCRs were present in many individuals. A later analysis lacked HLA typing for the validation cohort, so it scored co-occurrence in that cohort across all 110 or so repertoires.

The library was generated by the immunoSEQ multiplex PCR assay. As for the authors' bioinformatics: To diagnose cytomegalovirus status from the catalog of TCR beta chain sequences, a statistical classification framework was built. Drawn from immuneACCESS, this table holds only the in-frame rearrangements with V and J called that TCRdb kept. Clones are partly lost; checked studies trace under half to an unresolved V gene and leave the rest unexplained. Clonal size and the V and J genes are those of that table, whereas D and trimming came from the DNA. The sample table shows 330,000 or so clones, and more than 80% are seen once. Roughly 0.8% of the sample is taken by the ten largest.

The rearrangement combines TRBV6-5 with TRBJ1-5; the D gene is unclear. The source is a young woman in good health and CMV-seronegative. Sequenced: PBMCs. The CDR3 corresponds to CASIPGKPQHF. The DNA sequence follows: TGTGCCAGCATCCCAGGCAAGCCCCAGCATTTT.